This TCR beta chain comes out of a study of T cells in women clearing cervical HPV infection. Study at large: Women with histologically confirmed HPV16-related CIN3 or worse, 2 with invasive cancer, served as cases.

Comments on this clone: The read terminates 3 residues before the CDR3 end, so the remaining end is supplied by the germline J gene.

Some clones are missing from TCRdb's copy, which holds only in-frame ones; the method was immunoSEQ multiplex PCR. Listed are 31,000 or so clones; about 4.6% falls within the top ten. The CDR3 loop spans 13 amino acids. The germline gives CDR1 GTSNPN, CDR2 SVGIG (reference sequence). The receptor was isolated from a woman between 18 and 70 years old with a cervical HPV16 infection that either progressed to CIN3+ or cleared (not recorded which). The V gene is TRBV30, the J gene TRBJ1-2; D is perhaps TRBD1 (5 bases). Sequenced material: blood buffy coat. The CDR3 protein is CAWRTSGGSDYTF. Incomplete CDR3 DNA: TGTGCCTGGAGGACTAGCGGGGGGAGCGAC. Using reference TRBV30 and TRBJ1-2 for the parts outside the CDR3, the full variable domain is SQTIHQWPATLVQPVGSPLSLECTVEGTSNPNLYWYRQAAGRGLQLLFYSVGIGQISSEVPQNLSASRPQDRQFILSSKKLLLSDSGFYLCAWRTSGGSDYTFGSGTRLTVV.